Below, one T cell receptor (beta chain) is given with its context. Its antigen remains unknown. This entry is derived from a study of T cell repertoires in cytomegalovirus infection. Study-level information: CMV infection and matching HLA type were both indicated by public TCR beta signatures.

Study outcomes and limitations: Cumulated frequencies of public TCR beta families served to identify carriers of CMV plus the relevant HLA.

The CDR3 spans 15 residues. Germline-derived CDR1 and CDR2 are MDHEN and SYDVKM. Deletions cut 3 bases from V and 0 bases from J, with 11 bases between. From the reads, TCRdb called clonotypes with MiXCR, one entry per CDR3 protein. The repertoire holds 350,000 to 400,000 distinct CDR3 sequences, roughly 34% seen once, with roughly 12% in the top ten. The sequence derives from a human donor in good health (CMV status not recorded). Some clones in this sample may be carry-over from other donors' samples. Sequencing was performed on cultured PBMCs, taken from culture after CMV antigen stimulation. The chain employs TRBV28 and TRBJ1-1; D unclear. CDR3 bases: TGTGCCAGCAGTTTTCTCGGGCGGTTGAACACTGAAGCTTTCTTT. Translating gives CASSFLGRLNTEAFF.